A selection of T cell receptor beta chains follows, all from one sample in a study of T cell responses to AZD1222 COVID-19 vaccine. Sequenced by immunoSEQ multiplex PCR; TCRdb stores in-frame clones only, minus some. Of about 120,000 clones in the sample, 94% are singletons; the top ten hold approximately 2.8%. Sample: peripheral blood, taken 28 days after the second AZD1222 dose. The receptors derive from an adult who received the AZD1222 COVID-19 vaccine. Both conserved end residues are part of each CDR3. Fields, in order: J gene, D gene, clone size, V gene, CDR3 protein, CDR3 DNA. A D gene is named only where the DNA matches it firmly. Clone size, where shown, is once, few, many, or a class for clones that have expanded.

J: TRBJ2-3; D: -; size: -; V: TRBV7-9; CDR3: CASSFRSPDTQYF; DNA: TGTGCCAGCAGCTTTCGTTCGCCCGATACGCAGTATTTT
J: TRBJ1-4; D: TRBD1; size: -; V: TRBV10-1; CDR3: CASSDRQGTNEKLFF; DNA: TGCGCCAGCAGTGATCGACAGGGAACTAATGAAAAACTGTTTTTT
J: TRBJ2-7; D: -; size: -; V: TRBV4-1; CDR3: CASSLGEVDEQYF; DNA: TGCGCCAGCAGCCTAGGGGAGGTGGACGAGCAGTACTTC
J: TRBJ2-7; D: -; size: -; V: TRBV7-2; CDR3: CASSLGQGFSYEQYF; DNA: TGTGCCAGCAGCTTGGGTCAGGGGTTCTCCTACGAGCAGTACTTC
J: TRBJ1-2; D: -; size: -; V: TRBV4-2; CDR3: CASSQEGGGFDYGYTF; DNA: TGTGCCAGCAGCCAAGAGGGAGGAGGGTTTGACTATGGCTACACCTTC
J: TRBJ1-1; D: -; size: -; V: TRBV6-5; CDR3: CASRKDGLGRAFF; DNA: TGTGCCAGCAGGAAAGACGGCCTGGGGAGGGCTTTCTTT
J: TRBJ1-1; D: TRBD1; size: -; V: TRBV18; CDR3: CASSRTGDDTEAFF; DNA: TGTGCCAGCTCACGGACAGGGGACGACACTGAAGCTTTCTTT
J: TRBJ1-5; D: -; size: -; V: TRBV19; CDR3: CASKDSLRSNQPQHF; DNA: TGTGCCAGTAAAGACAGCTTGAGGAGCAATCAGCCCCAGCATTTT
J: TRBJ1-4; D: -; size: -; V: TRBV3-1/TRBV3-2; CDR3: CASSQDLFQDGREKLFF; DNA: TGTGCCAGCAGCCAAGATCTTTTTCAAGACGGGAGGGAAAAACTGTTTTTT
J: TRBJ1-3; D: TRBD1; size: -; V: TRBV7-8; CDR3: CASSLVGQISGNTIYF; DNA: TGTGCCAGCAGCTTAGTGGGACAGATCTCTGGAAACACCATATATTTT
J: TRBJ1-2; D: -; size: -; V: TRBV7-9; CDR3: CASSLALQGPGGYTF; DNA: TGTGCCAGCAGCTTAGCTTTGCAGGGGCCAGGTGGCTACACCTTC
J: TRBJ1-2; D: -; size: once; V: TRBV27; CDR3: CASSPRGSRGRYGYTF; DNA: TGTGCCAGCAGTCCCCGTGGTTCCAGGGGTCGCTATGGCTACACCTTC
J: TRBJ2-7; D: -; size: -; V: TRBV19; CDR3: CASSLGTGAYEQYF; DNA: TGTGCCAGTAGTCTCGGGACCGGGGCCTACGAGCAGTACTTC
J: TRBJ1-3; D: -; size: -; V: TRBV7-9; CDR3: CASSSPQGGNTIYF; DNA: TGTGCCAGCAGCTCACCCCAGGGTGGAAACACCATATATTTT
J: TRBJ1-2; D: TRBD1; size: -; V: TRBV11-2; CDR3: CASSSGQGYGYTF; DNA: TGTGCCAGCAGCTCCGGACAGGGCTATGGCTACACCTTC
J: TRBJ2-5; D: -; size: -; V: TRBV12-5; CDR3: CASGFAGRGAETQYF; DNA: TGTGCTAGTGGTTTCGCGGGAAGGGGGGCAGAGACCCAGTACTTC
J: TRBJ2-3; D: TRBD2; size: -; V: TRBV7-2; CDR3: CASSLGLAVDTQYF; DNA: TGTGCCAGCAGCCTCGGACTAGCAGTAGATACGCAGTATTTT
J: TRBJ1-5; D: TRBD1; size: -; V: TRBV27; CDR3: CASSSARRGHGQPQHF; DNA: TGTGCCAGCAGTTCCGCTAGGAGGGGGCACGGACAGCCCCAGCATTTT
J: TRBJ2-5; D: -; size: once; V: TRBV7-2; CDR3: CASSSSERRQNYF; DNA: TGTGCCAGCAGCTCGAGTGAAAGGAGACAGAATTACTTC
J: TRBJ2-2; D: -; size: -; V: TRBV15; CDR3: CATSRDLGGLTNTGELFF; DNA: TGTGCCACCAGCAGAGATTTGGGGGGCCTTACGAACACCGGGGAGCTGTTTTTT
J: TRBJ1-6; D: -; size: -; V: TRBV5-6; CDR3: CASSPGEADKSSYNSPLHF; DNA: TGTGCCAGCAGCCCGGGTGAAGCGGACAAAAGCTCCTATAATTCACCCCTCCACTTT
J: TRBJ2-1; D: -; size: -; V: TRBV5-1; CDR3: CASSPRSYHEQFF; DNA: TGCGCCAGCAGCCCCCGGAGCTACCATGAGCAGTTCTTC
J: TRBJ2-7; D: -; size: -; V: TRBV11-2; CDR3: CASSFTIGTVSYEQYF; DNA: TGTGCCAGCAGTTTTACTATCGGGACGGTTTCCTACGAGCAGTACTTC
J: TRBJ2-7; D: TRBD1; size: -; V: TRBV5-1; CDR3: CASSSNPGQVYEQYF; DNA: TGCGCCAGCAGCTCGAACCCTGGACAGGTGTACGAGCAGTACTTC
J: TRBJ2-7; D: -; size: -; V: TRBV7-6; CDR3: CASSLRGDSSYEQYF; DNA: TGTGCCAGCAGCTTAAGGGGGGACTCCTCCTACGAGCAGTACTTC
J: TRBJ2-3; D: TRBD2; size: -; V: TRBV19; CDR3: CASSMGGDTQYF; DNA: TGTGCCAGTAGTATGGGGGGGGATACGCAGTATTTT
J: TRBJ2-1; D: TRBD1; size: -; V: TRBV24-1; CDR3: CATSEGTVNEQFF; DNA: TGTGCCACCAGTGAGGGGACAGTGAATGAGCAGTTCTTC
J: TRBJ1-1; D: -; size: -; V: TRBV3-1/TRBV3-2; CDR3: CASRRGMNTEAFF; DNA: TGTGCCAGCAGGCGCGGGATGAACACTGAAGCTTTCTTT
J: TRBJ2-7; D: TRBD1; size: -; V: TRBV19; CDR3: CASSVDRVYEQYF; DNA: TGTGCCAGTAGTGTAGACAGGGTCTACGAGCAGTACTTC
J: TRBJ2-1; D: TRBD2; size: -; V: TRBV4-1; CDR3: CASSPLGLADEQFF; DNA: TGCGCCAGCAGCCCGCTAGGACTAGCCGATGAGCAGTTCTTC
J: TRBJ1-5; D: -; size: once; V: TRBV10-2; CDR3: CASSDLGQPQHF; DNA: TGCGCCAGCAGTGATTTGGGTCAGCCCCAGCATTTT
J: TRBJ1-1; D: TRBD1; size: -; V: TRBV5-4; CDR3: CASTYPGQGLRTEAFF; DNA: TGTGCCAGCACCTACCCGGGACAGGGGCTAAGAACTGAAGCTTTCTTT
J: TRBJ1-5; D: -; size: -; V: TRBV2; CDR3: CASSETGTQPQHF; DNA: TGTGCCAGCAGCGAAACAGGTACTCAGCCCCAGCATTTT
J: TRBJ1-1; D: -; size: -; V: TRBV27; CDR3: CASSPLGAEAFF; DNA: TGTGCCAGCAGCCCTTTGGGGGCCGAAGCTTTCTTT
J: TRBJ1-3; D: -; size: -; V: TRBV6-5; CDR3: CASSYGMSSGNTIYF; DNA: TGTGCCAGCAGTTACGGGATGAGCTCTGGAAACACCATATATTTT
J: TRBJ1-1; D: -; size: once; V: TRBV5-1; CDR3: CASSLAWGLSNTEAFF; DNA: TGCGCCAGCAGCTTGGCCTGGGGCTTATCGAACACTGAAGCTTTCTTT
J: TRBJ1-6; D: TRBD1; size: -; V: TRBV18; CDR3: CASSRDRNNSPLHF; DNA: TGTGCCAGCTCCCGGGACAGAAATAATTCACCCCTCCACTTT
J: TRBJ2-7; D: -; size: -; V: TRBV5-6; CDR3: CASSRGAGSYEQYF; DNA: TGTGCCAGCAGCCGGGGGGCGGGCTCCTACGAGCAGTACTTC
J: TRBJ1-1; D: TRBD1; size: -; V: TRBV20-1; CDR3: CSASFYAGRGRVSNTEAFF; DNA: TGCAGTGCTAGTTTTTATGCGGGCAGGGGGCGAGTATCAAACACTGAAGCTTTCTTT
J: TRBJ2-1; D: TRBD2; size: -; V: TRBV14; CDR3: CASSQRSGRAVYEQFF; DNA: TGTGCCAGCAGCCAACGATCCGGGAGGGCCGTCTATGAGCAGTTCTTC
J: TRBJ1-2; D: -; size: -; V: TRBV7-9; CDR3: CASSLMGVSGYGYTF; DNA: TGTGCCAGCAGCTTAATGGGCGTTTCTGGCTATGGCTACACCTTC
J: TRBJ1-3; D: TRBD1; size: -; V: TRBV6-5; CDR3: CASSYSAGGYTIYF; DNA: TGTGCCAGCAGTTACTCAGCAGGGGGATACACCATATATTTT
J: TRBJ2-3; D: -; size: -; V: TRBV5-1; CDR3: CASSLDQTDTQYF; DNA: TGCGCCAGCAGCTTGGATCAAACGGATACGCAGTATTTT
J: TRBJ2-2; D: -; size: -; V: TRBV29-1; CDR3: CSAARPGGEGGELFF; DNA: TGCAGCGCCGCCCGCCCGGGGGGCGAAGGCGGGGAGCTGTTTTTT
J: TRBJ1-2; D: -; size: -; V: TRBV12-3/TRBV12-4; CDR3: CASSLGIWGYTF; DNA: TGTGCCAGCAGTTTGGGCATTTGGGGCTACACCTTC
J: TRBJ2-7; D: -; size: -; V: TRBV11-3; CDR3: CASSEGYEQYF; DNA: TGTGCCAGCAGCGAGGGTTACGAGCAGTACTTC
J: TRBJ2-3; D: -; size: -; V: TRBV10-3; CDR3: CAISRLVDGTDTQYF; DNA: TGTGCCATCAGCCGACTAGTGGATGGCACAGATACGCAGTATTTT
J: TRBJ2-5; D: -; size: -; V: TRBV19; CDR3: CASSVALRATQYF; DNA: TGTGCCAGTAGCGTGGCCTTGAGGGCGACCCAGTACTTC
J: TRBJ1-1; D: -; size: -; V: TRBV10-1; CDR3: CASSDRGKTEAFF; DNA: TGCGCCAGCAGTGACAGGGGAAAAACTGAAGCTTTCTTT
J: TRBJ2-2; D: -; size: few; V: TRBV7-9; CDR3: CASSLAGYTGELFF; DNA: TGTGCCAGCAGCTTAGCAGGGTACACCGGGGAGCTGTTTTTT
J: TRBJ2-3; D: TRBD1; size: -; V: TRBV5-1; CDR3: CASSPWTGTDTQYF; DNA: TGCGCCAGCAGCCCCTGGACAGGGACAGATACGCAGTATTTT
J: TRBJ1-6; D: -; size: -; V: TRBV6-5; CDR3: CASFAENNSPLHF; DNA: TGTGCCAGCTTTGCGGAGAATAATTCACCCCTCCACTTT